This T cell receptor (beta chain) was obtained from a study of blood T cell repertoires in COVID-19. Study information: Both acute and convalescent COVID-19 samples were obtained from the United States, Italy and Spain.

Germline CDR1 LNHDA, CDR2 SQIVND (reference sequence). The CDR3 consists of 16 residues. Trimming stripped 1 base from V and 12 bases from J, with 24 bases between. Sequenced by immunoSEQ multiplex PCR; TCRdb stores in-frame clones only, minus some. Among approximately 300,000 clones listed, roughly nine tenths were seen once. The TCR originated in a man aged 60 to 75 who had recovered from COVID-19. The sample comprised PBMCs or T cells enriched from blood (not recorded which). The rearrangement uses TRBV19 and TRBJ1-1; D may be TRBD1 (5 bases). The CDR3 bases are TGTGCCAGTAGTATAGCAGTCACGGGCGGGACGGAGCCACCTTTCTTT. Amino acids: CASSIAVTGGTEPPFF.